This T cell receptor beta chain was obtained from a study of monozygotic twins with inflammatory bowel disease. Each donor gave about 2.5 ml of peripheral blood. TCRdb reworked the 5' RACE reads into one entry per CDR3 protein, no DNA. This table lists 160,000 or so distinct CDR3 sequences. As for this clonotype: Its cognate antigen is unknown.

The length of the CDR3 is 19 residues. The V gene's germline CDR1 is SGHNT and CDR2 YYREEE (reference sequence). Study-wide results and caveats: Possibly reflecting limited power, no difference in repertoire similarity was found between concordant and discordant twins.

The genes are TRBV5-4 and TRBJ2-1; TCRdb outputs TRBD1, but without DNA this stays unchecked. This receptor was identified in a human donor with ulcerative colitis or Crohn's disease, or a healthy co-twin of an affected twin (not recorded which). Sequencing input: blood. The CDR3 protein is CASSLGRGMQITSLNEQFF.